The 23 T cell receptor beta chains reported below all come from one sample, sequenced in a study of blood T cell repertoires in COVID-19. Sequencing was performed with immunoSEQ multiplex PCR; in TCRdb, only in-frame clones are kept and a portion is missing. The sample consists of about 210,000 clones, around 80% of them appearing once. The specimen sequenced was PBMCs or T cells enriched from blood (not recorded which). Every receptor here comes from a young man with acute COVID-19.

The chain links TRBV3-1 (or the pseudogene TRBV3-2) to TRBJ2-1; 8 bases match TRBD1. The junction had 9 bases not matched to a gene; V was cut back by 1 base and J by 16 bases. Per germline, CDR1 LGHDT and CDR2 YNNKEL (reference sequence). This CDR3 spans 13 amino acids. The CDR3 spells CASSQGTDRAFFF. DNA of the CDR3: TGTGCCAGCAGCCAAGGTACGGACAGGGCTTTCTTCTTC.

The chain has TRBV19 and TRBJ1-6, with 10 bases matching TRBD1. V was clipped by 4 bases and J by 8 bases; unmatched bases: 2. The CDR3 consists of 14 residues. Germline lookup yields CDR1 LNHDA and CDR2 SQIVND (reference sequence). The CDR3 DNA is TGTGCCAGTAGTAAGGGACAGGGGCATTCACCCCTCCACTTT. It is translated as CASSKGQGHSPLHF.

V usage is TRBV12-3 or TRBV12-4 and J usage is TRBJ2-5, with a weak D call TRBD1 (5 bases). V lost 7 bases and J 2 bases, leaving 11 bases between the germline ends. This CDR3 contains 13 residues. The CDR3 region has the DNA TGTGCCAGCAAGAAGGGGTCTCAAGAGACCCAGTACTTC. Its translation is CASKKGSQETQYF.

The chain joins TRBV11-2 to TRBJ1-1, with 8 nucleotides matching TRBD1. There are 15 residues in the CDR3. Germline CDR1 and CDR2: SGHAT and FQNNGV. The V and J ends lost 5 bases and 6 bases, in that order; junction bases with no gene match: 11. The CDR3 sequence is CASSKSVDRVAEAFF. The CDR3 bases are TGTGCCAGCAGCAAAAGCGTGGACAGGGTTGCTGAAGCTTTCTTT.

The rearrangement joins TRBV19 to TRBJ1-5, with D maybe TRBD1 (6 bases). Germline V CDR1 and CDR2: LNHDA, SQIVND (reference sequence). This CDR3 contains 13 residues. The ends were cut back, 7 bases at V and 4 bases at J, with 11 bases in the middle. This chain's CDR3 is CASTRTANQPQHF. The CDR3, as DNA: TGTGCCAGTACTAGGACAGCTAATCAGCCCCAGCATTTT. The full variable domain, in which reference TRBV19 and TRBJ1-5 provide the parts outside the CDR3, is DGGITQSPKYLFRKEGQNVTLSCEQNLNHDAMYWYRQDPGQGLRLIYYSQIVNDFQKGDIAEGYSVSREKKESFPLTVTSAQKNPTAFYLCASTRTANQPQHFGDGTRLSIL.

The chain employs TRBV10-1 and TRBJ1-5; tentatively, D is TRBD1 (5 bases). The germline V gene encodes CDR1 WNHNN and CDR2 SYGVQD (reference sequence). The CDR3 sequence is 13 residues long. V lost 5 bases and J 5 bases, leaving 10 bases between the germline ends. The CDR3: CASSPGIDQPQHF. CDR3 nucleotide sequence: TGCGCCAGCAGTCCAGGGATCGATCAGCCCCAGCATTTT.

The chain carries TRBV6-1 and TRBJ1-5; the D gene is possibly TRBD1 (5 bases). Trimming removed 3 bases from V and 4 bases from J, with 13 bases in between. This CDR3 region has 15 residues. The germline V gene has CDR1 MNHNS and CDR2 SASEGT. The CDR3, as DNA: TGTGCCAGCAGTGATCAAGCCGGGGGGAATCAGCCCCAGCATTTT. Encoded protein: CASSDQAGGNQPQHF.

The V and J genes are TRBV9 and TRBJ2-3; a possible D gene is TRBD1 (6 bases). This CDR3 region has 16 residues. Trimming pared 0 bases from V and 0 bases from J, leaving 11 bases between. The V gene's germline CDR1 is SGDLS and CDR2 YYNGEE. Here the CDR3 DNA reads TGTGCCAGCAGCGTAGCTCAGGGGCTAAGCACAGATACGCAGTATTTT. The encoded protein is CASSVAQGLSTDTQYF.

Only a few counts were recorded for this clone. The chain is built from TRBV5-5 and TRBJ1-1; 10 bases map to TRBD1. V shed 4 bases, J shed 4 bases, and the junction held 7 bases outside the gene matches. Germline V gene lookup returns CDR1 SGHKS and CDR2 YYEKEE (reference sequence). The CDR3 sequence is 15 residues long. CDR3 loop: CASSKGQGYGTEAFF. Here the CDR3 DNA reads TGTGCCAGCAGCAAGGGACAGGGGTATGGCACTGAAGCTTTCTTT.

The chain is built from TRBV28 and TRBJ1-2, with D hard to call. V lost 2 bases to trimming and J lost 4 bases, with 8 bases between them. This CDR3 has 13 amino acids. Germline CDR1 reads MDHEN; CDR2 reads SYDVKM. The CDR3 spells CASSLQASYGYTF. The CDR3 region has the DNA TGTGCCAGCAGTTTACAAGCTTCCTATGGCTACACCTTC.

The chain is built from TRBV27 and TRBJ1-2; TRBD1 might be the D (5 bases). V lost 2 bases, J lost 5 bases, and 12 bases lay in between. From germline, CDR1 is MNHEY and CDR2 SMNVEV (reference sequence). The CDR3 covers 14 residues. The CDR3, as DNA: TGTGCCAGCAGTTTAGATCGGCGGGGGTATGGCTACACCTTC. Translated: CASSLDRRGYGYTF.

This clone was found a few times. The V call is TRBV9, the J call TRBJ1-1, with 8 nucleotides matching TRBD1. V was clipped by 3 bases and J by 1 base; unmatched bases: 5. The CDR3 loop spans 15 amino acids. Germline values: CDR1 SGDLS, CDR2 YYNGEE. CDR3 amino acids: CASSDRGFGNTEAFF. The CDR3 region has the DNA TGTGCCAGCAGCGACAGGGGGTTTGGGAACACTGAAGCTTTCTTT.

The V gene is TRBV15, the J gene TRBJ2-3, with TRBD2 identical over 9 bases. Germline CDR1 LNHNV, CDR2 YYDKDF (reference sequence). V lost 0 bases to trimming and J lost 2 bases; unmatched junction nucleotides: 6. The CDR3 contains 17 residues. The CDR3: CATSRDLLAGTTDTQYF. In nucleotides, the CDR3 is TGTGCCACCAGCAGAGATCTCCTAGCGGGGACCACAGATACGCAGTATTTT.

The rearrangement uses TRBV5-6 and TRBJ1-4, with D perhaps matching TRBD1 (6 bases). Germline loops: CDR1 SGHDT, CDR2 YYEEEE. The CDR3 covers 14 residues. With 0 bases removed from V and 13 bases from J, the gap between germline ends came to 16 bases. In DNA, the CDR3 is TGTGCCAGCAGCTTGGCCGTCGCAGGGGCAAGACTGTTTTTT. Protein: CASSLAVAGARLFF. Together with reference TRBV5-6 and TRBJ1-4, the CDR3 gives the full variable domain: DAGVTQSPTHLIKTRGQQVTLRCSPKSGHDTVSWYQQALGQGPQFIFQYYEEEERQRGNFPDRFSGHQFPNYSSELNVNALLLGDSALYLCASSLAVAGARLFFGSGTQLSVL.

This clone was observed a single time. The chain carries TRBV18 and TRBJ2-2; 13 bases align to TRBD2. V was pared by 6 bases and J by 1 base, with 5 bases of the junction left unmatched. CDR1 KGHSH and CDR2 LQKENI come from the germline V gene. The CDR3 sequence is 17 residues long. CDR3 nucleotide sequence: TGTGCCAGCTCTCGGACTAGCGGGGGCGTGAACACCGGGGAGCTGTTTTTT. Protein sequence: CASSRTSGGVNTGELFF.

The chain employs TRBV5-7 and TRBJ2-1; D unclear. TRBV5-7 is noted as an ORF with a role that remains uncertain. Deletions cut 2 bases from V and 1 base from J, with 10 bases between. CDR3 length equals 15 residues. The CDR3, as DNA: TGTGCCAGCAGCTTCGCAGTCTTTTCCTACAATGAGCAGTTCTTC. Translation: CASSFAVFSYNEQFF.

This chain uses TRBV2 with TRBJ1-4; 7 bases align to TRBD1. The V and J ends lost 6 bases and 0 bases, in that order; junction bases with no gene match: 4. CDR3 size: 15 residues. CDR1 and CDR2 (germline): SNHLY, FYNNEI. CDR3 region: CASSPGTATNEKLFF. In DNA form, the CDR3 reads TGTGCCAGCAGCCCCGGGACAGCAACTAATGAAAAACTGTTTTTT. Combining the CDR3 with reference TRBV2 and TRBJ1-4 gives the whole variable domain EPEVTQTPSHQVTQMGQEVILRCVPISNHLYFYWYRQILGQKVEFLVSFYNNEISEKSEIFDDQFSVERPDGSNFTLKIRSTKLEDSAMYFCASSPGTATNEKLFFGSGTQLSVL.

The chain carries TRBV19 and TRBJ2-5, with unresolved D. Germline CDR1 and CDR2: LNHDA and SQIVND (reference sequence). CDR3 length: 12 residues. Trimming shortened V by 2 bases and J by 2 bases, and 3 bases separated the two germline ends. CDR3 region: CASSIHQETQYF. The CDR3 DNA reads as TGTGCCAGTAGTATACATCAAGAGACCCAGTACTTC. The whole variable domain, filled in from reference TRBV19 and TRBJ2-5, reads DGGITQSPKYLFRKEGQNVTLSCEQNLNHDAMYWYRQDPGQGLRLIYYSQIVNDFQKGDIAEGYSVSREKKESFPLTVTSAQKNPTAFYLCASSIHQETQYFGPGTRLLVL.

The CDR3 coding sequence is TGCGCCAGCAGCTTGGAACAGGGGGCTGGTGAAAAACTGTTTTTT. It is translated as CASSLEQGAGEKLFF. V gene TRBV5-1 combines with J gene TRBJ1-4, with TRBD1 matching 9 bases. Germline V gene sequence: CDR1 SGHRS, CDR2 YFSETQ. V lost 0 bases, J lost 7 bases, and 4 bases stayed unmatched. There are 15 residues in the CDR3.

The chain couples TRBV19 to TRBJ2-7, with 8 nucleotides matching TRBD1. Trimming at V came to 7 bases and at J to 7 bases, leaving 12 bases not matched to a gene. Germline values: CDR1 LNHDA, CDR2 SQIVND (reference sequence). This CDR3 comprises 14 residues. In nucleotides, the CDR3 is TGTGCCAGTAAACGGGACAGGTCCACCCAGGAGCAGTACTTC. It yields the protein CASKRDRSTQEQYF. Supplemented by reference TRBV19 and TRBJ2-7, the full variable domain reads DGGITQSPKYLFRKEGQNVTLSCEQNLNHDAMYWYRQDPGQGLRLIYYSQIVNDFQKGDIAEGYSVSREKKESFPLTVTSAQKNPTAFYLCASKRDRSTQEQYFGPGTRLTVT.

The J gene is TRBJ1-1, the V gene TRBV21-1; whether TRBD1, the table's D call, matches the DNA was not checked. TRBV21-1 is a known pseudogene. The CDR3 spans 12 residues. CDR3 sequence (DNA): TGTGCCAGCCCAGTAATGAACACTGAAGCTTTCTTT. Translated, it gives CASPVMNTEAFF.

This sequence joins TRBV5-1 and TRBJ1-4; TRBD1 might be the D (5 bases). Deletions cut 1 base from V and 7 bases from J, with 14 bases between. The CDR3 has 15 amino acids. Germline V gives CDR1 SGHRS, CDR2 YFSETQ. The CDR3 DNA reads as TGCGCCAGCAGCTTGAATGGGGCGCCGCCTGAAAAACTGTTTTTT. Its translation: CASSLNGAPPEKLFF.

J is TRBJ1-2 and V is TRBV4-2; TRBD1 is a possible D gene (5 bases). This CDR3 has 19 amino acids. V lost 1 base, J lost 4 bases, and 25 bases lay in between. Germline V gives CDR1 LGHNA, CDR2 YNFKEQ. For the CDR3, the DNA is TGTGCCAGCAGCCAAGTCGGCCGATTGGGCCAACTCGGGGGCTATGGCTACACCTTC. Translated: CASSQVGRLGQLGGYGYTF.